This T cell receptor (beta chain) appears in the sequencing data of a study of T cells in Graves' hyperthyroidism and ophthalmopathy. Amplification of TCR beta CDR3 regions used RNA as the template. During a first-round RT-PCR of the TCR CDR3, the HTBI primer set was used. MiXCR, applied by TCRdb to the multiplex PCR reads, yields one record per CDR3 protein. The sample gives 450,000 to 600,000 distinct CDR3 sequences, 14% of which show up once; approximately 15% is in the top ten. General study findings and limits: The model made its ophthalmopathy prediction, and onset followed a median approximately 6 months later.

V dropped 3 bases and J dropped 7 bases, with 15 bases sitting between them. The CDR3 covers 14 residues. In germline, CDR1 is SGHAT, CDR2 FQNNGV. Across 18 months, stable Graves' hyperthyroidism was marked by no progression to ophthalmopathy. About 10 ml of fresh peripheral blood supplied the PBMCs. This clonotype was detected a few times. The antigen is not known. This sequence originates from a woman in her 40s with Graves' hyperthyroidism. The V and J genes are TRBV11-2 and TRBJ1-2; D is perhaps TRBD1 (6 bases). Sequenced: blood. CDR3 DNA: TGTGCCAGCAGCTTTACTCGGGGGGCTTTTGGCTACACCTTC. Protein sequence: CASSFTRGAFGYTF. Full variable domain (missing parts from reference TRBV11-2 and TRBJ1-2): EAGVAQSPRYKIIEKRQSVAFWCNPISGHATLYWYQQILGQGPKLLIQFQNNGVVDDSQLPKDRFSAERLKGVDSTLKIQPAKLEDSAVYLCASSFTRGAFGYTFGSGTRLTVV.